The entry that follows covers one T cell receptor beta chain sequence. As yet, its antigen is unknown. CDR3 size: 14 residues. V was shortened by 1 base and J by 8 bases, with 13 bases between the two germline ends. The V gene's germline CDR1 is SGHTS and CDR2 YDEGEE. The entry originates in a study of naive and memory T cell subsets. General observations from the study: In naive cells, over 85% of TCR sequences were seen only once.

Both TRBC1 and TRBC2 were covered by a beta constant-region primer of two equimolar oligonucleotides. The cDNA 3' end received a ligated single-stranded oligonucleotide carrying the SP2 primer and a 12-nucleotide UMI. TCRdb recomputed calls from the UMI-ligation and nested PCR reads with MiXCR, one row per CDR3 protein. The sample has 140,000 to 150,000 distinct CDR3 sequences, approximately 15% seen once. This chain connects TRBV5-8 to TRBJ2-4, with a possible D match to TRBD1 (6 bases). Source material: naive CD4+ T cells from blood. The source is a human donor in good health. The CDR3 spells CASSLWSRQDIQYF. CDR3 DNA sequence: TGTGCCAGCAGCTTGTGGAGCCGACAGGACATTCAGTACTTC.